This T cell receptor (beta chain) was found in a study of blood T cell repertoires in COVID-19. Across the whole study: COVID-19 samples from acute and convalescent phases originated in the United States, Italy and Spain. Nucleic acid was either cDNA or gDNA, and it came from T cells, B-cell-depleted T cells, or PBMCs.

In the authors' methods: Estimation of nucleated cell counts relied on the amplification of reference gene primers. Here immunoSEQ multiplex PCR was the method, and the copy in TCRdb shows in-frame clones only, minus some. Clonal size and the V and J genes are those of that table, whereas D and trimming came from the DNA. The data contain about 200,000 clones, 89% of them singletons. V was trimmed by 2 bases and J by 2 bases, leaving 9 bases between them. The CDR3 contains 14 residues. Per the germline V gene, CDR1 is SNHLY and CDR2 is FYNNEI. Comments on this clone: This CDR3 is also generated by other DNA sequences in the sample.

The clonotype originates from a woman aged 40 to 50 with acute or convalescent COVID-19. The chain is built from TRBV2 and TRBJ1-2; D may be TRBD1 (6 bases). The sequenced sample was peripheral blood. The CDR3 reads CASSEQGSNYGYTF. CDR3 DNA: TGTGCCAGCAGTGAACAGGGGTCGAACTATGGCTACACCTTC.